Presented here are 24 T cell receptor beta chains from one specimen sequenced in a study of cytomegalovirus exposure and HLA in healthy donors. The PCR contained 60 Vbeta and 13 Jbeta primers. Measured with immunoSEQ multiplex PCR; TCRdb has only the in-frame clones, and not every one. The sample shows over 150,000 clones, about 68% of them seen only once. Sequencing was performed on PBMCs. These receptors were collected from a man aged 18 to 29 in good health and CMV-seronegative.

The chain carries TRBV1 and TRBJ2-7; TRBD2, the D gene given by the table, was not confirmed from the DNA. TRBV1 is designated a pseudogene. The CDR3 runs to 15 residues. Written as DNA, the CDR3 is TGCACCAGCAGCCACCCCATAGCGGGAGAGACCGAGCAGTACTTC. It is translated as CTSSHPIAGETEQYF.

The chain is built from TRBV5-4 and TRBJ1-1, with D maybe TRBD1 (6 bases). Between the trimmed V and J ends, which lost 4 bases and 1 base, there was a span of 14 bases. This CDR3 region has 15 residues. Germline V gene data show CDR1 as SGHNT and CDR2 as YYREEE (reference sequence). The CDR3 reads CASSPMRGANTEAFF. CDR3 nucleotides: TGTGCCAGCAGCCCGATGCGGGGGGCGAACACTGAAGCTTTCTTT.

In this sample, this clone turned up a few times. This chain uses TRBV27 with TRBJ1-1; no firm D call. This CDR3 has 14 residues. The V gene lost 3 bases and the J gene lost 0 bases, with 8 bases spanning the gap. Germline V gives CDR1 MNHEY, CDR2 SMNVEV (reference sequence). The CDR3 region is CASSFAGMNTEAFF. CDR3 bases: TGTGCCAGCAGTTTCGCAGGCATGAACACTGAAGCTTTCTTT.

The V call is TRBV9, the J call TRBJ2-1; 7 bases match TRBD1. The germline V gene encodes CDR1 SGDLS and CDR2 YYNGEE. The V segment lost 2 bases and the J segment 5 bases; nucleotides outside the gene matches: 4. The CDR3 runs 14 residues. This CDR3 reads CASSVGQIHNEQFF. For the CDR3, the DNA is TGTGCCAGCAGCGTGGGACAGATCCACAATGAGCAGTTCTTC.

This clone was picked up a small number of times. The CDR3 sequence: CASSVNTEAFF. As DNA, the CDR3 is TGTGCCAGCAGTGTAAACACTGAAGCTTTCTTT. The rearrangement joins TRBV2 to TRBJ1-1; D remains unclear. The CDR3 totals 11 residues. Trimming shortened V by 4 bases and J by 2 bases, and 2 bases separated the two germline ends. Per the germline V gene, CDR1 is SNHLY and CDR2 is FYNNEI.

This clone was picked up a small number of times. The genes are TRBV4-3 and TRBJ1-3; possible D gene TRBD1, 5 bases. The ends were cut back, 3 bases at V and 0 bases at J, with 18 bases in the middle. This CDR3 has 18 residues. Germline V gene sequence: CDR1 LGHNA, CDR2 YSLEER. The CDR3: CASSQTWAGLSSGNTIYF. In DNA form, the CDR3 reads TGCGCCAGCAGCCAGACCTGGGCAGGGTTAAGCTCTGGAAACACCATATATTTT.

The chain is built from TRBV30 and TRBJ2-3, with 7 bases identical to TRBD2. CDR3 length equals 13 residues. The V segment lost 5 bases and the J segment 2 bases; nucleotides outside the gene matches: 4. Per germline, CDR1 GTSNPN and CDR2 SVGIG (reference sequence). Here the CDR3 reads CAWGGEVTDTQYF. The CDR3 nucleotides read TGTGCCTGGGGGGGGGAGGTCACAGATACGCAGTATTTT.

DNA of the CDR3: TGCGCCAGCAGCCCCCAACTAGCGGGAGCAGATACGCAGTATTTT. Translation: CASSPQLAGADTQYF. This sequence joins TRBV5-1 and TRBJ2-3; 11 bases are shared with TRBD2. The CDR3 is 15 residues long. V was pared by 4 bases and J by 4 bases, with 5 bases of the junction left unmatched. Germline CDR1 SGHRS, CDR2 YFSETQ.

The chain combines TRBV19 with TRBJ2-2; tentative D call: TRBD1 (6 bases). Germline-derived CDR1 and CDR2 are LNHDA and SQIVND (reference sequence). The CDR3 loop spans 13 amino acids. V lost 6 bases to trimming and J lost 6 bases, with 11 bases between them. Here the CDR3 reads CASSNRVAGELFF. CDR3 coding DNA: TGTGCCAGTAGCAACAGGGTAGCCGGGGAGCTGTTTTTT.

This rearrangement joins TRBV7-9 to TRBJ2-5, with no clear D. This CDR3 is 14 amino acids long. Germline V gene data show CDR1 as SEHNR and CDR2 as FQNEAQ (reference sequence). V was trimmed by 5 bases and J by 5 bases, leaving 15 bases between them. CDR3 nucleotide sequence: TGTGCCAGCAGCCCCGAAAAGGAGAGGGAGACCCAGTACTTC. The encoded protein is CASSPEKERETQYF.

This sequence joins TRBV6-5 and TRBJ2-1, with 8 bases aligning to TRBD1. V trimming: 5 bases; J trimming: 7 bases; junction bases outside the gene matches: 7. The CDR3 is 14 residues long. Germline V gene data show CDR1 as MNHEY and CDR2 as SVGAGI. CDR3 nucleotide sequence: TGTGCCAGCAGTCCGGGACAGGCGGTAAATGAGCAGTTCTTC. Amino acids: CASSPGQAVNEQFF.

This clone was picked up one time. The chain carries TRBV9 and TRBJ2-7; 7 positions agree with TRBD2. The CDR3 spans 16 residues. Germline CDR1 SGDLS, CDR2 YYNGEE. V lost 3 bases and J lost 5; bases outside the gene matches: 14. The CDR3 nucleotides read TGTGCCAGCAGCGCTACCCCAAAAGCGGGAACCCACGAGCAGTACTTC. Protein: CASSATPKAGTHEQYF.

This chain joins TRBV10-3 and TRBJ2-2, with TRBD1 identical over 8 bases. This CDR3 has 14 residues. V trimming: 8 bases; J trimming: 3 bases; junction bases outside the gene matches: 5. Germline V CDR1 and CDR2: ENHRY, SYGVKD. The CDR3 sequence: CAIETGEDTGELFF. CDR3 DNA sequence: TGTGCCATCGAGACAGGGGAGGACACCGGGGAGCTGTTTTTT.

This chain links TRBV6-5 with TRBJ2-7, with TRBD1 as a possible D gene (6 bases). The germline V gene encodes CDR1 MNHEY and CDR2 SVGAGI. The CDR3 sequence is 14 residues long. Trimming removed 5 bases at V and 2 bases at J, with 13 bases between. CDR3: CASSPRTAPYEQYF. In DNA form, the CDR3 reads TGTGCCAGCAGTCCCCGGACAGCCCCCTACGAGCAGTACTTC.

The CDR3 bases are TGTGCCAGCACCCAGACAGGGGGCTCCTACAATGAGCAGTTCTTC. Translated, it gives CASTQTGGSYNEQFF. The chain has TRBV5-4 and TRBJ2-1; 9 nucleotides line up with TRBD1. The germline gives CDR1 SGHNT, CDR2 YYREEE (reference sequence). The CDR3 consists of 15 residues. The V gene end was trimmed by 6 bases and the J gene end by 0 bases; junction bases not matched to a gene: 4.

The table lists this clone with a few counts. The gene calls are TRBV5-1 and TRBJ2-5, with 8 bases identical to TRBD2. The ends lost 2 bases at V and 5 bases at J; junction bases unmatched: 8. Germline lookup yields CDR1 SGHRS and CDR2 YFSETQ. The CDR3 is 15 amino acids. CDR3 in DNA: TGCGCCAGCAGCTTTAGCGGGACGGCCGGGGAGACCCAGTACTTC. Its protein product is CASSFSGTAGETQYF.

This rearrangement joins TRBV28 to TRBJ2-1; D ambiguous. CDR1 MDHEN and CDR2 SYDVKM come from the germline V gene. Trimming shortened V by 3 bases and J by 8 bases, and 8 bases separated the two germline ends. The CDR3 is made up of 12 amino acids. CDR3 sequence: CASSFLFDEQFF. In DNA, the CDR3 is TGTGCCAGCAGTTTCTTGTTCGATGAGCAGTTCTTC. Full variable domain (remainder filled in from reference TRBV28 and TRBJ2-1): DVKVTQSSRYLVKRTGEKVFLECVQDMDHENMFWYRQDPGLGLRLIYFSYDVKMKEKGDIPEGYSVSREKKERFSLILESASTNQTSMYLCASSFLFDEQFFGPGTRLTVL.

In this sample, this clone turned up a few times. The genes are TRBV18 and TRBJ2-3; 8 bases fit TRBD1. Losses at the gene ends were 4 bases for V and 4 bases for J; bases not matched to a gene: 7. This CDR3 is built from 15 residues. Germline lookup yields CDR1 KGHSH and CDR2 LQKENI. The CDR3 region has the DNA TGTGCCAGCTCACAGCTCGACAGGGGAGCAGATACGCAGTATTTT. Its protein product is CASSQLDRGADTQYF.

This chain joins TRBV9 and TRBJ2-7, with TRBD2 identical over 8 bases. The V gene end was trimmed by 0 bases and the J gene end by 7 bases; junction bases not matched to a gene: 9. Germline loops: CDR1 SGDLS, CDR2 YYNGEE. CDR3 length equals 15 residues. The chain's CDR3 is CASSVDGLAGSEQYF. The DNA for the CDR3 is TGTGCCAGCAGCGTAGACGGCTTAGCGGGGTCGGAGCAGTACTTC.

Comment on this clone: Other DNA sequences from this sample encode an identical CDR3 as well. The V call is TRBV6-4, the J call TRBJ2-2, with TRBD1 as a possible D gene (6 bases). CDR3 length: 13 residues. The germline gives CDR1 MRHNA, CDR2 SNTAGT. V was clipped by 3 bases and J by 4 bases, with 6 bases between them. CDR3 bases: TGTGCCAGCAGTGAGGGGGCCACCGGGGAGCTGTTTTTT. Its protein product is CASSEGATGELFF.

CDR3 sequence reads: CASRGLGGHTQYF. For the CDR3, the DNA is TGTGCCAGCAGAGGACTGGGGGGGCATACGCAGTATTTT. The gene calls are TRBV27 and TRBJ2-3, with D perhaps TRBD2 (7 bases). V gave up 6 bases and J gave up 7 bases, with 14 bases separating them. CDR1 and CDR2 (germline): MNHEY, SMNVEV (reference sequence). This CDR3 contains 13 residues.

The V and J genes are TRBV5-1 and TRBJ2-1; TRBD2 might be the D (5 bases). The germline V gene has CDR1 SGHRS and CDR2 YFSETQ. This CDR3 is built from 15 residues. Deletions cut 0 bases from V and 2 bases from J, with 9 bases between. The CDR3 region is CASSLVSSPYNEQFF. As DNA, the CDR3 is TGCGCCAGCAGCTTGGTTTCTAGCCCCTACAATGAGCAGTTCTTC.

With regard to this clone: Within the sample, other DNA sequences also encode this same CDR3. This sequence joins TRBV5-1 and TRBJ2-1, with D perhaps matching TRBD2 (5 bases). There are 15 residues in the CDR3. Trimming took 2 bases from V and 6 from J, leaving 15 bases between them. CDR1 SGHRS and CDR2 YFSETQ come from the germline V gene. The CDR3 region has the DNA TGCGCCAGCAGCTTAGCGGACCCTATGGTCAATGAGCAGTTCTTC. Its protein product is CASSLADPMVNEQFF.

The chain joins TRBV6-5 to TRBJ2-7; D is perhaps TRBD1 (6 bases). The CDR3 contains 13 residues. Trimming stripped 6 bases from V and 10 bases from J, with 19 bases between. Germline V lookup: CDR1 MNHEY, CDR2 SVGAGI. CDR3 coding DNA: TGTGCCAGCAGCCTCCTAAACCGACAGGAACAGTACTTC. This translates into CASSLLNRQEQYF.